This T cell receptor beta chain was observed in a study of vaccination and CD4 T cells after COVID-19. Study details: Convalescent patients gave post-COVID blood a median roughly 96 days post-diagnosis, range 35 to 161. Overlapping spike peptides served as the stimulus for the cells. These peptides came from SARS-CoV-2 and from the common cold coronaviruses HCoV-NL63, HCoV-OC43 and HCoV-229E. Study outcomes and limitations: Convalescent patients displayed a median around 86% of reactive clones emerging only post-vaccination.

Only a few counts were recorded for this clonotype. Its antigen remains unknown. The time point here: late sampling 161 to 241 days after vaccination in three convalescent patients. The treatment: approximately 9-day PBMC culture with coronavirus spike peptide pools or control peptides (ViraFEST assay). The Oncomine TCR Beta short-read assay sequenced DNA from cultured CD4+ T cells. MiXCR, run by TCRdb on the PCR reads, gives a single entry per CDR3 protein. The table shows 15,000 to 20,000 distinct CDR3 sequences, with roughly half occurring only once. The receptor comes from a human donor who had recovered from COVID-19. The sequencing here drew on CD4+ T cells from blood, cultured in vitro, taken about 7 months after SARS-CoV-2 vaccination.

The CDR3, as DNA: TGTGCCAGCAGTTACGCGGGGTTAGAGACCCAGTACTTC. Its translation: CASSYAGLETQYF. The chain couples TRBV6-5 to TRBJ2-5; weak D call: TRBD2 (6 bases). Looked up from germline, CDR1 is MNHEY and CDR2 is SVGAGI. The CDR3 consists of 13 residues. V was pared by 2 bases and J by 4 bases, with 8 bases between.